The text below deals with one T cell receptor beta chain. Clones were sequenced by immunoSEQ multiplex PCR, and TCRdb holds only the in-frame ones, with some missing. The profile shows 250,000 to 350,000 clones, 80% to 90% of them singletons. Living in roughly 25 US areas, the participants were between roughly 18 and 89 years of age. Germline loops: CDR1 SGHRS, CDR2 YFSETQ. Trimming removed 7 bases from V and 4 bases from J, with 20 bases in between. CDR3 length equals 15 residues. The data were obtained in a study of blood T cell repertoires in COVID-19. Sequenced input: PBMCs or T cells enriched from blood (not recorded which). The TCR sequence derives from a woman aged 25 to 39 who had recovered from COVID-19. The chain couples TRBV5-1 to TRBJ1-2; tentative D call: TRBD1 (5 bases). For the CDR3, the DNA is TGCGCCAGCGGTGAGGGGCAGACTAGGGGCTATGGCTACACCTTC. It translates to CASGEGQTRGYGYTF.